Given below is one TCR beta chain in context. How the authors handled the data: Using reference gene primer amplification, nucleated cell counts were estimated. Some clones are missing from TCRdb's copy, which holds only in-frame ones; the method was immunoSEQ multiplex PCR. V, J and clone size were drawn from that table, and D and trimming were deduced from the DNA. The table lists more than 45,000 clones, about 90% of them singletons. The data were taken from a study of blood T cell repertoires in COVID-19. Overall study context: T cells, B-cell-depleted T cells, or PBMCs supplied cDNA or gDNA.

Trimming stripped 1 base from V and 7 bases from J, with 8 bases between. The CDR3 has 13 amino acids. The germline V gene encodes CDR1 SGHTA and CDR2 FQGNSA. The receptor's source is a human donor with active COVID-19. The donor label of this sample is uncertain. Sequencing was done on a sample of peripheral blood. This chain connects TRBV7-2 to TRBJ1-5; D uncertain. Written as DNA, the CDR3 is TGTGCCAGCAGCTTAGGTCAGGAACAGCCCCAGCATTTT. This gives the protein CASSLGQEQPQHF. Complete variable domain (other parts from reference TRBV7-2 and TRBJ1-5): GAGVSQSPSNKVTEKGKDVELRCDPISGHTALYWYRQSLGQGLEFLIYFQGNSAPDKSGLPSDRFSAERTGGSVSTLTIQRTQQEDSAVYLCASSLGQEQPQHFGDGTRLSIL.